The next 27 T cell receptor beta chains were all read from a single sample in a study of blood T cells in healthy people across ages. The second PCR ran roughly 6 to 12 cycles with a sample-barcoded 5' primer and J-beta primers. MiXCR, run by TCRdb on the 5' RACE reads, gives a single entry per CDR3 protein. The data show about a million distinct CDR3 sequences, with roughly 50% seen just once and about 20% held by the top ten. Sequencing was performed on blood. Receptors were obtained from a woman aged 60-75 years in good health.

In this sample, this clonotype turned up a few times. This chain links TRBV27 with TRBJ2-1; D is unclear. CDR3 length equals 15 residues. Germline lookup yields CDR1 MNHEY and CDR2 SMNVEV (reference sequence). The V and J ends lost 3 bases and 6 bases respectively, with 15 bases between them. The CDR3 protein is CASSFYPVKTNEQFF. The DNA of the CDR3 is TGTGCCAGCAGTTTTTATCCAGTTAAAACCAATGAGCAGTTCTTC.

This clonotype was detected only a few times. V and J are TRBV29-1 and TRBJ2-1, with 7 bases matching TRBD2. The CDR3 is made up of 14 amino acids. The V gene's germline CDR1 is SQVTM and CDR2 ANQGSEA. Unmatched junction bases numbered 10, after V lost 6 bases and J lost 5 bases. CDR3: CSVERRGKNNEQFF. The DNA of the CDR3 is TGCAGCGTCGAACGGCGGGGGAAGAACAATGAGCAGTTCTTC.

This clonotype appeared a few times. The V and J genes are TRBV24-1 and TRBJ2-1, with no clear D. Looked up from germline, CDR1 is KGHDR and CDR2 is SFDVKD. This CDR3 has 16 residues. V lost 6 bases and J 0 bases, leaving 14 bases between the germline ends. The CDR3 DNA is TGTGCCACCAGTACTACGCGAATGAGCTCCTACAATGAGCAGTTCTTC. Translated, it gives CATSTTRMSSYNEQFF.

The J gene is TRBJ2-7, the V gene TRBV11-2; D gene uncertain. V lost 4 bases and J lost 7, with 17 bases in between. Per the germline V gene, CDR1 is SGHAT and CDR2 is FQNNGV. The CDR3 consists of 14 residues. The CDR3: CASSSAPKHNEQYF. The CDR3 DNA is TGTGCCAGCAGCTCGGCCCCCAAACACAATGAGCAGTACTTC.

V and J are TRBV7-9 and TRBJ2-5; D call uncertain. V lost 5 bases and J lost 5, with 15 bases in between. Germline V gene lookup returns CDR1 SEHNR and CDR2 FQNEAQ (reference sequence). The CDR3 spans 14 residues. CDR3: CASSRSLGPETQYF. CDR3 nucleotide sequence: TGTGCCAGCAGCCGTAGTCTAGGACCCGAGACCCAGTACTTC.

The chain employs TRBV4-1 and TRBJ2-3; D perhaps matches TRBD2 (5 bases). The CDR3 is 15 amino acids. V dropped 0 bases and J dropped 6 bases, with 13 bases sitting between them. The germline V gene has CDR1 MGHRA and CDR2 YSYEKL. CDR3 residues: CASSQERNSADTQYF. The CDR3 bases are TGCGCCAGCAGCCAAGAAAGAAATAGCGCGGATACGCAGTATTTT.

This chain uses TRBV20-1 with TRBJ2-3; weak D call: TRBD1 (6 bases). Germline values: CDR1 DFQATT, CDR2 SNEGSKA (reference sequence). This CDR3 spans 19 amino acids. V lost 1 base and J lost 4, with 27 bases in between. CDR3 protein: CSARGVEVWTAVSSDTQYF. The DNA of the CDR3 is TGCAGTGCTAGAGGAGTTGAGGTGTGGACAGCCGTTTCCTCAGATACGCAGTATTTT.

V is TRBV12-3 or TRBV12-4 and J is TRBJ1-5, with 7 bases aligning to TRBD1. This CDR3 spans 15 amino acids. Trimming at V came to 0 bases and at J to 4 bases, leaving 3 bases not matched to a gene. This chain's CDR3 is CASSLARGFNQPQHF. The CDR3 DNA sequence: TGTGCCAGCAGTTTAGCCAGGGGGTTTAATCAGCCCCAGCATTTT.

CDR3 sequence (DNA): TGTGCCAGCAGCTTAGTAACGGACACTGAAGCTTTCTTT. Its protein product is CASSLVTDTEAFF. The rearrangement joins TRBV7-9 to TRBJ1-1; no clear D. V was clipped by 1 base and J by 3 bases, with 6 bases between them. CDR1 and CDR2 from the germline V gene are SEHNR and FQNEAQ (reference sequence). CDR3 length: 13 amino acids.

The V and J genes are TRBV7-2 and TRBJ2-7; tentatively, D is TRBD2 (6 bases). Germline-derived CDR1 and CDR2 are SGHTA and FQGNSA. The CDR3 spans 15 residues. Deletions cut 3 bases from V and 5 bases from J, with 17 bases between. The CDR3 DNA follows: TGTGCCAGCAGCTTTCGCGGGGACCCTTTCAACGAGCAGTACTTC. Translating it yields CASSFRGDPFNEQYF.

This chain uses TRBV6-2 or TRBV6-3 with TRBJ2-1, with 9 nucleotides matching TRBD2. The CDR3 is made up of 16 amino acids. The V and J ends lost 4 bases and 14 bases, in that order; junction bases with no gene match: 18. CDR1 and CDR2 (germline): MNHEY, SVGEGT. CDR3 region: CASSSRIAVNAGGKFF. CDR3 bases: TGTGCCAGCAGTTCAAGAATAGCCGTAAACGCGGGAGGGAAGTTCTTC.

V usage is TRBV20-1 and J usage is TRBJ1-4, with unresolved D. V lost 5 bases and J 9 bases, leaving 10 bases between the germline ends. In germline, CDR1 is DFQATT, CDR2 SNEGSKA (reference sequence). The CDR3 sequence is 11 residues long. CDR3 residues: CSAGVGQKLFF. The DNA for the CDR3 is TGCAGTGCTGGCGTCGGACAAAAACTGTTTTTT.

The chain combines TRBV2 with TRBJ2-7; 7 bases agree with TRBD2. The ends lost 6 bases at V and 3 bases at J; junction bases unmatched: 11. Germline CDR1 SNHLY, CDR2 FYNNEI. The CDR3 totals 15 residues. This chain's CDR3 is CASRENWDYYYEQYF. CDR3 in DNA: TGTGCCAGCAGAGAAAATTGGGACTACTACTACGAGCAGTACTTC.

V is TRBV19 and J is TRBJ2-3; D uncertain. Germline V gene sequence: CDR1 LNHDA, CDR2 SQIVND (reference sequence). The CDR3 extends over 13 amino acids. V was cut by 4 bases and J by 0 bases, with 5 bases left in between. The chain's CDR3 is CASSTESTDTQYF. In nucleotides, the CDR3 is TGTGCCAGTAGTACTGAAAGCACAGATACGCAGTATTTT.

The chain is built from TRBV6-5 and TRBJ2-3, with no clear D. Trimming stripped 8 bases from V and 7 bases from J, with 10 bases between. Germline loops: CDR1 MNHEY, CDR2 SVGAGI. CDR3 length equals 11 residues. The CDR3 DNA reads as TGTGCCAGCTCGTTTGCAAATACGCAGTATTTT. Its protein is CASSFANTQYF.

The rearrangement uses TRBV20-1 and TRBJ2-6; possible D gene TRBD1, 6 bases. This CDR3 contains 16 residues. Trimming stripped 3 bases from V and 5 bases from J, with 17 bases between. The germline V gene has CDR1 DFQATT and CDR2 SNEGSKA (reference sequence). CDR3 bases: TGCAGTGCTAGGGACAGCAACCTCTCCTGGGCCAACGTCCTGACTTTC. Translation gives CSARDSNLSWANVLTF.

The J gene is TRBJ1-1, the V gene TRBV5-1, with D tentatively TRBD1 (6 bases). In germline, CDR1 is SGHRS, CDR2 YFSETQ. CDR3 length: 15 residues. V lost 3 bases to trimming and J lost 4 bases, with 16 bases between them. DNA of the CDR3: TGCGCCAGCAGCTCAACCGGGGGGCTCGGCACTGAAGCTTTCTTT. It encodes CASSSTGGLGTEAFF.

The gene calls are TRBV4-2 and TRBJ1-1, with D tentatively TRBD1 (6 bases). Trimming pared 4 bases from V and 4 bases from J, leaving 16 bases between. Germline CDR1 and CDR2: LGHNA and YNFKEQ. The CDR3 contains 15 residues. CDR3 bases: TGTGCCAGCAGCCTACAGGGTAGTACGGGCACTGAAGCTTTCTTT. This gives the protein CASSLQGSTGTEAFF.

The J gene is TRBJ2-3, the V gene TRBV4-1, with a weak D call TRBD2 (6 bases). CDR1 and CDR2 from the germline V gene are MGHRA and YSYEKL. V gave up 4 bases and J gave up 1 base, with 15 bases separating them. This CDR3 has 16 residues. The CDR3 region has the DNA TGCGCCAGCAGCCGGACTCCCGCGGGGCGCACAGATACGCAGTATTTT. Translation gives CASSRTPAGRTDTQYF.

The rearrangement uses TRBV15 and TRBJ2-3; TRBD2 matches 8 bases. The CDR3 loop spans 13 amino acids. Unmatched junction bases numbered 6, after V lost 11 bases and J lost 2 bases. Looked up from germline, CDR1 is LNHNV and CDR2 is YYDKDF (reference sequence). The CDR3: CAVSGSPTDTQYF. The CDR3 bases are TGTGCCGTCAGCGGGAGCCCCACAGATACGCAGTATTTT.

The V call is TRBV20-1, the J call TRBJ2-5; 7 bases line up with TRBD1. Germline V gives CDR1 DFQATT, CDR2 SNEGSKA (reference sequence). Losses at the gene ends were 4 bases for V and 1 base for J; bases not matched to a gene: 21. CDR3 length equals 19 residues. Here the CDR3 reads CSATIRTGSQESLQETQYF. The CDR3 DNA is TGCAGTGCTACTATTCGGACAGGCTCCCAGGAGTCCCTCCAAGAGACCCAGTACTTC.

The chain couples TRBV9 to TRBJ1-2, with D possibly being TRBD1 (5 bases). This CDR3 is built from 20 residues. CDR1 SGDLS and CDR2 YYNGEE come from the germline V gene. Trimming left V 0 bases short and J 6 bases short, with 30 bases between. Written as DNA, the CDR3 is TGTGCCAGCAGCGTAGAAGCAGGAGGTGGTCAGCAAGCAGGGTCCCATGGCTACACCTTC. Its translation: CASSVEAGGGQQAGSHGYTF. Variable domain in full (rest from reference TRBV9 and TRBJ1-2): DSGVTQTPKHLITATGQRVTLRCSPRSGDLSVYWYQQSLDQGLQFLIQYYNGEERAKGNILERFSAQQFPDLHSELNLSSLELGDSALYFCASSVEAGGGQQAGSHGYTFGSGTRLTVV.

This clonotype was detected a few times. This sequence joins TRBV10-3 and TRBJ1-6, with TRBD1 as a possible D gene (5 bases). Trimming left V 10 bases short and J 9 bases short, with 13 bases between. The CDR3 runs to 12 residues. CDR1 and CDR2 (germline): ENHRY, SYGVKD. The DNA for the CDR3 is TGTGCCACACGGGACCCACCTTCACCCCTCCACTTT. Translation: CATRDPPSPLHF.

V and J are TRBV27 and TRBJ2-7; D possibly corresponds to TRBD1 (6 bases). The germline gives CDR1 MNHEY, CDR2 SMNVEV (reference sequence). V dropped 3 bases and J dropped 3 bases, with 12 bases sitting between them. The CDR3 runs 14 residues. CDR3 DNA sequence: TGTGCCAGCAGTTTCGGGAACAGGGTCTACGAGCAGTACTTC. As protein: CASSFGNRVYEQYF.

This clonotype was seen a handful of times. The chain has TRBV12-3 or TRBV12-4 and TRBJ2-7, with D perhaps matching TRBD2 (6 bases). Trimming stripped 5 bases from V and 4 bases from J, with 12 bases between. The CDR3 extends over 13 amino acids. The CDR3 nucleotides read TGTGCCAGCAGTCTCGGGAGAAAGTACGAGCAGTACTTC. Its protein product is CASSLGRKYEQYF.

The chain couples TRBV6-6 to TRBJ1-2; 9 positions match TRBD1. CDR1 is MNHNY and CDR2 is SVGAGI in the germline V gene (reference sequence). The CDR3 is 16 residues long. V trimming: 6 bases; J trimming: 6 bases; junction bases outside the gene matches: 14. The CDR3 DNA reads TGTGCCAGCAGCCAGAAAACGACAGGGGGTAGAGATGGCTACACCTTC. This gives the protein CASSQKTTGGRDGYTF.

V is TRBV27 and J is TRBJ1-1, with 8 bases aligning to TRBD1. After removal of 6 bases from V and 5 bases from J, the junction contained 8 bases not matched to a gene. Germline V lookup: CDR1 MNHEY, CDR2 SMNVEV (reference sequence). There are 14 residues in the CDR3. CDR3 amino acids: CASRSTRGLTEAFF. As DNA, the CDR3 is TGTGCCAGCAGATCGACCAGGGGGCTTACTGAAGCTTTCTTT.